These 31 T cell receptor beta chains were sequenced from one sample in a study of human T cells and chemical hapten exposure. The time point was: pre-sensitization, week 0. Treatment reported: therapeutic diphenylcyclopropenone sensitization with weekly scalp DPC. MiXCR was run by TCRdb on the RACE reads, yielding one entry per CDR3 protein. The sample includes about 40,000 distinct CDR3 sequences, 8% to 11% of them seen just once. This specimen consisted of whole blood, obtained in connection with sensitization to the hapten diphenylcyclopropenone (DPC). All receptors derive from a man aged 25 to 45 with alopecia areata. Some clones in this sample may be carry-over from other donors' samples.

The V call is TRBV20-1, the J call TRBJ1-2, with D unclear. This CDR3 has 12 residues. Germline lookup yields CDR1 DFQATT and CDR2 SNEGSKA (reference sequence). V gave up 4 bases and J gave up 4 bases, with 10 bases separating them. CDR3 sequence: CSAITAGYGYTF. CDR3 DNA sequence: TGCAGTGCTATAACTGCGGGCTATGGCTACACCTTC.

This clonotype was recorded many times. The rearrangement links TRBV6-6 to TRBJ1-6; 8 positions agree with TRBD1. CDR3 length equals 12 residues. Germline loops: CDR1 MNHNY, CDR2 SVGAGI (reference sequence). The trim removed 4 bases at V and 17 bases at J, leaving 7 bases unmatched. For the CDR3, the DNA is TGTGCCAGCAGTTTCGAAGGACAGGGCTTCCACTTT. Its translation: CASSFEGQGFHF.

There are a few counts of this clonotype. The chain employs TRBV4-1 and TRBJ1-2; D is unresolved. The CDR3 length is 14 residues. V shed 4 bases and J shed 7 bases, with 16 bases lying between them. The germline V gene encodes CDR1 MGHRA and CDR2 YSYEKL. This CDR3 reads CASSPPREAAGYTF. In DNA, the CDR3 is TGCGCCAGCAGCCCTCCAAGGGAAGCGGCTGGCTACACCTTC.

The V call is TRBV6-6, the J call TRBJ1-2; tentative D call: TRBD1 (5 bases). The CDR3 has 21 residues. The V gene's germline CDR1 is MNHNY and CDR2 SVGAGI (reference sequence). V gave up 2 bases and J gave up 3 bases, with 31 bases separating them. CDR3 sequence reads: CASSYPGSGVVLPRVYYGYTF. DNA of the CDR3: TGTGCCAGCAGTTACCCCGGTTCGGGGGTCGTTTTACCCCGCGTATACTATGGCTACACCTTC.

The J gene is TRBJ2-1, the V gene TRBV2; 9 bases line up with TRBD2. Per the germline V gene, CDR1 is SNHLY and CDR2 is FYNNEI. The CDR3 is made up of 15 amino acids. The V and J ends lost 7 bases and 7 bases, in that order; junction bases with no gene match: 11. The DNA of the CDR3 is TGTGCCAGCACTGACGTGGGACTAGCAAGGAATGAGCAGTTCTTC. This encodes CASTDVGLARNEQFF. Full variable domain (outside the CDR3, taken from reference TRBV2 and TRBJ2-1): EPEVTQTPSHQVTQMGQEVILRCVPISNHLYFYWYRQILGQKVEFLVSFYNNEISEKSEIFDDQFSVERPDGSNFTLKIRSTKLEDSAMYFCASTDVGLARNEQFFGPGTRLTVL.

This clonotype occurred a few times. This chain uses TRBV2 with TRBJ1-4; TRBD1 matches 9 bases. The CDR3 has 14 residues. The junction had 13 bases not matched to a gene; V was cut back by 6 bases and J by 14 bases. Germline CDR1 is SNHLY and CDR2 is FYNNEI. The CDR3 DNA reads as TGTGCCAGCAGCTCCGGGACAGGGAGGGGGAGGCTGTTTTTT. This codes for CASSSGTGRGRLFF.

This clonotype has at least ten counts. The CDR3 reads CASSWPQGEQFF. The CDR3 DNA reads TGTGCCAGCAGTTGGCCCCAAGGTGAGCAGTTCTTC. The rearrangement links TRBV27 to TRBJ2-1; D is uncertain. Trimming took 4 bases from V and 9 from J, leaving 10 bases between them. Germline V gene sequence: CDR1 MNHEY, CDR2 SMNVEV (reference sequence). The CDR3 contains 12 residues.

This clonotype showed up just a few times. This chain links TRBV14 with TRBJ1-1; a weak D match, TRBD1 (5 bases). The V gene lost 0 bases and the J gene lost 5 bases, with 7 bases spanning the gap. Germline V gene sequence: CDR1 SGHDN, CDR2 FVKESK. The CDR3 runs 13 residues. CDR3 amino acids: CASSQEWGTEAFF. The CDR3 bases are TGTGCCAGCAGCCAAGAGTGGGGGACTGAAGCTTTCTTT.

This clonotype came up a few times. The genes are TRBV5-4 and TRBJ2-1; D is unclear. The CDR3 sequence is 16 residues long. V was trimmed by 4 bases and J by 6 bases, leaving 20 bases between them. The V gene's germline CDR1 is SGHNT and CDR2 YYREEE (reference sequence). The CDR3 region has the DNA TGTGCCAGCAGCCCCGAGACGGGCGGAAAGTCCAATGAGCAGTTCTTC. This sequence encodes CASSPETGGKSNEQFF.

This clonotype was recorded at least ten times. The J gene is TRBJ2-6, the V gene TRBV29-1; D not certain. The CDR3 consists of 15 residues. Germline CDR1 is SQVTM and CDR2 is ANQGSEA. Trimming pared 5 bases from V and 5 bases from J, leaving 16 bases between. The CDR3 DNA sequence: TGCAGCGTTACTTTAGACCCGCCACGGGCCAACGTCCTGACTTTC. This gives the protein CSVTLDPPRANVLTF. The entire variable domain, with the rest obtained from reference TRBV29-1 and TRBJ2-6, is as follows: SAVISQKPSRDICQRGTSLTIQCQVDSQVTMMFWYRQQPGQSLTLIATANQGSEATYESGFVIDKFPISRPNLTFSTLTVSNMSPEDSSIYLCSVTLDPPRANVLTFGAGSRLTVL.

This clonotype was detected many times. This sequence joins TRBV9 and TRBJ1-2; no definite D call. Trimming pared 4 bases from V and 9 bases from J, leaving 19 bases between. Germline assignment: CDR1 SGDLS and CDR2 YYNGEE. The CDR3 runs 14 residues. This CDR3 reads CASSPGPMVVRYTF. The CDR3 DNA reads TGTGCCAGCAGCCCAGGCCCCATGGTTGTCCGCTACACCTTC. The full variable domain, completed using reference TRBV9 and TRBJ1-2, is DSGVTQTPKHLITATGQRVTLRCSPRSGDLSVYWYQQSLDQGLQFLIQYYNGEERAKGNILERFSAQQFPDLHSELNLSSLELGDSALYFCASSPGPMVVRYTFGSGTRLTVV.

This clonotype was counted ten times or more. The CDR3 spells CSAEGLAGGHEQYV. The CDR3 DNA reads TGCAGTGCTGAGGGATTAGCGGGAGGGCACGAGCAGTACGTC. This chain uses TRBV20-1 with TRBJ2-7, with TRBD2 identical over 11 bases. CDR1 and CDR2 (germline): DFQATT, SNEGSKA (reference sequence). The CDR3 loop spans 14 amino acids. The ends lost 5 bases at V and 5 bases at J; junction bases unmatched: 8.

This clonotype came up many times. The rearrangement uses TRBV5-5 and TRBJ1-5; 10 nucleotides agree with TRBD1. V was clipped by 4 bases and J by 4 bases; unmatched bases: 8. CDR1 SGHKS and CDR2 YYEKEE come from the germline V gene (reference sequence). The CDR3 sequence is 16 residues long. CDR3: CASSRIPGQGNQPQHF. The CDR3 DNA sequence: TGTGCCAGCAGCCGTATACCGGGACAGGGGAATCAGCCCCAGCATTTT.

This clonotype was recorded at least ten times. The rearrangement links TRBV10-3 to TRBJ1-6, with TRBD1 matching over 9 bases. J gave up 6 bases and V 6 bases, and 6 bases lay outside the gene matches. Germline V lookup: CDR1 ENHRY, CDR2 SYGVKD. There are 15 residues in the CDR3. In DNA form, the CDR3 reads TGTGCCATCAGCCGGACAGGGGAGGGTAATTCACCCCTCCACTTT. Encoded protein: CAISRTGEGNSPLHF.

This clonotype came up once. The chain is built from TRBV27 and TRBJ2-7, with D perhaps TRBD2 (6 bases). The CDR3 loop spans 15 amino acids. Trimming shortened V by 4 bases and J by 5 bases, and 18 bases separated the two germline ends. Germline CDR1 and CDR2: MNHEY and SMNVEV (reference sequence). The CDR3 coding sequence is TGTGCCAGCAGTTGGTCTAGCGTGCCGGGCGACGAGCAGTACTTC. It yields the protein CASSWSSVPGDEQYF.

This clonotype has a count of ten or more. The gene calls are TRBV14 and TRBJ1-1, with TRBD1 as a possible D gene (6 bases). The CDR3 is 15 amino acids. Germline assignment: CDR1 SGHDN and CDR2 FVKESK. Trimming removed 0 bases from V and 3 bases from J, with 11 bases in between. The CDR3 is CASSQERAGDTEAFF. The CDR3 DNA reads as TGTGCCAGCAGCCAAGAACGGGCAGGGGACACTGAAGCTTTCTTT.

This clonotype was detected ten times or more. The chain recombines TRBV12-5 with TRBJ2-1; no firm D call. V gave up 7 bases and J gave up 5 bases, with 6 bases separating them. Germline CDR1 reads LGHNT; CDR2 reads FRNRAP. The CDR3 length is 11 residues. CDR3 sequence (DNA): TGTGCTAGTGCCCTGAACAATGAGCAGTTCTTC. Encoded protein: CASALNNEQFF.

This clonotype was counted a few times. V gene TRBV7-3 combines with J gene TRBJ2-1; TRBD2 agrees at 8 bases. The CDR3 loop spans 17 amino acids. Germline lookup yields CDR1 SGHTA and CDR2 FQGTGA. V shed 3 bases, J shed 6 bases, and the junction held 13 bases outside the gene matches. The CDR3 sequence is CASSFTTSGLLINEQFF. For the CDR3, the DNA is TGTGCCAGCAGCTTTACAACTAGCGGCTTACTAATCAATGAGCAGTTCTTC.

The rearrangement joins TRBV19 to TRBJ2-1; TRBD2 might be the D (5 bases). CDR1 is LNHDA, CDR2 SQIVND, per germline (reference sequence). Trimming took off 4 bases at V and 8 bases at J, with 12 bases between the two ends. The CDR3 has 13 amino acids. The CDR3 bases are TGTGCCAGTAGTAAGACCCGGCGGGATGAGCAGTTCTTC. Its protein product is CASSKTRRDEQFF.

The chain employs TRBV6-2 or TRBV6-3 and TRBJ2-7, with D unclear. V lost 0 bases and J 4 bases, leaving 13 bases between the germline ends. Germline V gives CDR1 MNHEY, CDR2 SVGEGT. The CDR3 is 15 amino acids. This chain's CDR3 is CASSYSPVGAYEQYV. CDR3 sequence (DNA): TGTGCCAGCAGTTACTCGCCGGTCGGCGCTTACGAGCAGTACGTC.

CDR3 DNA sequence: TGTGCCAGCAGCTTTCTTCATGGCGGGAACAATGAGCAGTTCTTC. It translates to CASSFLHGGNNEQFF. The gene calls are TRBV7-2 and TRBJ2-1; D is possibly TRBD2 (6 bases). This CDR3 contains 15 residues. Germline V CDR1 and CDR2: SGHTA, FQGNSA. Between the trimmed V and J ends, which lost 3 bases and 5 bases, there was a span of 14 bases.

This clonotype was seen ten or more times. This sequence joins TRBV2 and TRBJ2-3; no firm D call. V lost 6 bases and J 4 bases, leaving 11 bases between the germline ends. In germline, CDR1 is SNHLY, CDR2 FYNNEI. The CDR3 sequence is 13 residues long. CDR3: CASSVDLADTQYF. The CDR3 DNA is TGTGCCAGCAGCGTGGACCTGGCAGATACGCAGTATTTT.

This clonotype appeared a few times. V is TRBV5-1 and J is TRBJ2-1; 7 bases are a match to TRBD1. Germline V gives CDR1 SGHRS, CDR2 YFSETQ. Trimming took 1 base from V and 7 from J; bases not matched to a gene: 8. The CDR3 length is 15 residues. The CDR3 sequence is CASSLYRGQDNEQFF. As DNA, the CDR3 is TGCGCCAGCAGCTTGTATAGGGGGCAGGATAATGAGCAGTTCTTC.

Concerning this clonotype itself: A much larger clone differs from this one at a single base, so this may be a read error. This sequence joins TRBV12-3 or TRBV12-4 and TRBJ1-5; D may be TRBD1 (6 bases). The CDR3 is 15 amino acids. The CDR3 bases are TGTGCCAGCAGTCCCAGGGGAATAAACAATCGGCCCCAGCATTTT. This sequence encodes CASSPRGINNRPQHF.

The chain links TRBV2 to TRBJ2-2, with a possible D match to TRBD1 (5 bases). Germline CDR1 SNHLY, CDR2 FYNNEI. Trimming stripped 1 base from V and 3 bases from J, with 18 bases between. This CDR3 has 18 amino acids. CDR3 in amino acids: CASSEEALGRVDTGELFF. The CDR3 DNA sequence: TGTGCCAGCAGTGAAGAAGCGTTAGGCAGGGTGGACACCGGGGAGCTGTTTTTT.

This clonotype was picked up many times. The chain couples TRBV5-4 to TRBJ2-2, with D maybe TRBD1 (7 bases). Germline-derived CDR1 and CDR2 are SGHNT and YYREEE (reference sequence). The CDR3 contains 15 residues. With 4 bases removed from V and 2 bases from J, the gap between germline ends came to 12 bases. CDR3 sequence (DNA): TGTGCCAGCAGCCCAGGGGGGCTTAACACCGGGGAGCTGTTTTTT. This encodes CASSPGGLNTGELFF.

The chain couples TRBV9 to TRBJ1-6; TRBD1 agrees at 8 bases. Germline assignment: CDR1 SGDLS and CDR2 YYNGEE. This CDR3 contains 14 residues. J lost 14 bases, V lost 0 bases, and 7 bases had no gene match. In DNA, the CDR3 is TGTGCCAGCAGCGTAGGACAGGGGTCCCCGGCCCTCCACTTT. Protein: CASSVGQGSPALHF. Combining the CDR3 with reference TRBV9 and TRBJ1-6 gives the whole variable domain DSGVTQTPKHLITATGQRVTLRCSPRSGDLSVYWYQQSLDQGLQFLIQYYNGEERAKGNILERFSAQQFPDLHSELNLSSLELGDSALYFCASSVGQGSPALHFGNGTRLTVT.

This clonotype was seen a handful of times. The V and J genes are TRBV10-3 and TRBJ2-5; 11 bases are shared with TRBD1. This CDR3 is built from 14 residues. CDR1 is ENHRY, CDR2 SYGVKD, per germline. Trimming at V came to 6 bases and at J to 1 base, leaving 1 base not matched to a gene. The CDR3 coding sequence is TGTGCCATCAGAGGGACAGGGGGCCAAGAGACCCAGTACTTC. Translation: CAIRGTGGQETQYF.

This clonotype was seen many times. The rearrangement joins TRBV20-1 to TRBJ2-5; D unresolved. The CDR3 is 11 residues long. Germline V gene data show CDR1 as DFQATT and CDR2 as SNEGSKA (reference sequence). V was shortened by 3 bases and J by 5 bases, with 7 bases between the two germline ends. CDR3 loop: CSASPLETQYF. CDR3 bases: TGCAGTGCTAGTCCCTTGGAGACCCAGTACTTC.

This clonotype appeared a few times. The rearrangement joins TRBV12-3 or TRBV12-4 to TRBJ2-7; tentative D call: TRBD1 (5 bases). Trimming removed 3 bases at V and 2 bases at J, with 17 bases between. The CDR3 is made up of 16 amino acids. The CDR3 region is CASSFSWGKGTYEQYF. CDR3 sequence (DNA): TGTGCCAGCAGTTTTTCCTGGGGCAAAGGGACCTACGAGCAGTACTTC.

The J gene is TRBJ2-1, the V gene TRBV20-1, with 10 bases aligning to TRBD2. The CDR3 covers 17 residues. Germline trimming cut 0 bases from V and 8 bases from J; bases unmatched to any gene: 13. The germline gives CDR1 DFQATT, CDR2 SNEGSKA (reference sequence). This CDR3 reads CSARDWLAGAQRDEQFF. The CDR3 DNA reads as TGCAGTGCTAGAGATTGGCTAGCGGGAGCCCAAAGGGATGAGCAGTTCTTC.